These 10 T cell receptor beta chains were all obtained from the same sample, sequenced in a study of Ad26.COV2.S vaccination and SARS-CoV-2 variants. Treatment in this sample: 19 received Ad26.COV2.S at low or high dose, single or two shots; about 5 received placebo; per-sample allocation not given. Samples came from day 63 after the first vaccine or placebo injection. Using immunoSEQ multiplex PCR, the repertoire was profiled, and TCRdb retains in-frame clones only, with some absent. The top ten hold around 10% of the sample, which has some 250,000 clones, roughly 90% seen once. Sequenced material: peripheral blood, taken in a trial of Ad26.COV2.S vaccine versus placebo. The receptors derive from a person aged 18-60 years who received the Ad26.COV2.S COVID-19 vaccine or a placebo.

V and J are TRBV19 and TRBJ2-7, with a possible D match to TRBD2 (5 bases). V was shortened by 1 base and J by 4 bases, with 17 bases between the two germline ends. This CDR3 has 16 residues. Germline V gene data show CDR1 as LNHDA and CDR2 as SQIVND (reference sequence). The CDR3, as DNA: TGTGCCAGTAGTATAGGGTCCCGGGGATCCGCGTACGAGCAGTACTTC. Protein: CASSIGSRGSAYEQYF.

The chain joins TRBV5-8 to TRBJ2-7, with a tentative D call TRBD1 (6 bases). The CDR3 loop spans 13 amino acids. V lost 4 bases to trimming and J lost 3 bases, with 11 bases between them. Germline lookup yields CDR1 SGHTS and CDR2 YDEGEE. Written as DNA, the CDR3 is TGTGCCAGCAGCCCGGCAGGGGACTACGAGCAGTACTTC. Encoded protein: CASSPAGDYEQYF.

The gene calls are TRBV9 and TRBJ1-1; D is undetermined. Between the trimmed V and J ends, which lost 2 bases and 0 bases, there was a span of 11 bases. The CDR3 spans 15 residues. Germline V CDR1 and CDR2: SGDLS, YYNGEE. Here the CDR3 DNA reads TGTGCCAGCAGCGTGTCGGTAGCTTTGAACACTGAAGCTTTCTTT. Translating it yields CASSVSVALNTEAFF.

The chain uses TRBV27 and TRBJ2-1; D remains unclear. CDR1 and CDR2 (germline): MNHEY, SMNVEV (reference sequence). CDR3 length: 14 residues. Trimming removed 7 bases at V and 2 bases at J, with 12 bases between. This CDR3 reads CASTRRVPYNEQFF. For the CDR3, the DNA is TGTGCCAGCACCCGTCGGGTTCCCTACAATGAGCAGTTCTTC.

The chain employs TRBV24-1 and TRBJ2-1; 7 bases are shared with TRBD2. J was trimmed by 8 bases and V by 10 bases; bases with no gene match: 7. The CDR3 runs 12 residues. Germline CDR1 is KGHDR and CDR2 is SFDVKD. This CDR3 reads CATQTSAHEQFF. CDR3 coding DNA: TGTGCCACACAAACTAGCGCCCATGAGCAGTTCTTC.

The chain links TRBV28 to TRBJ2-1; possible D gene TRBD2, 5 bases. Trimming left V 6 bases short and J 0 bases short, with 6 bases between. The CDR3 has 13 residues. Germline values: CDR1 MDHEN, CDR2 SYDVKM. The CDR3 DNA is TGTGCCAGCAGACGGGGCTCCTACAATGAGCAGTTCTTC. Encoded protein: CASRRGSYNEQFF.

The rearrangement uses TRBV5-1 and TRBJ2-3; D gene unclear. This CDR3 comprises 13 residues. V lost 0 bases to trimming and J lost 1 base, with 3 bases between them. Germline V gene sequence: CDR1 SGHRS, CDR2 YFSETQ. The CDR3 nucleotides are TGCGCCAGCAGCTTGGGGGGCACAGATACGCAGTATTTT. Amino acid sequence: CASSLGGTDTQYF. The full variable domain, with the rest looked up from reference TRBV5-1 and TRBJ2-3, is KAGVTQTPRYLIKTRGQQVTLSCSPISGHRSVSWYQQTPGQGLQFLFEYFSETQRNKGNFPGRFSGRQFSNSRSEMNVSTLELGDSALYLCASSLGGTDTQYFGPGTRLTVL.

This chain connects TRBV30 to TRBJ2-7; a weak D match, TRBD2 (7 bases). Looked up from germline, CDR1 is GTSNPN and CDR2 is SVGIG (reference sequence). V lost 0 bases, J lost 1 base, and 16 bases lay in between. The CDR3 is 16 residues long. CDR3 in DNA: TGTGCCTGGAGTGTACTGGGGGGGCGGACTTCCTACGAGCAGTACTTC. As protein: CAWSVLGGRTSYEQYF.

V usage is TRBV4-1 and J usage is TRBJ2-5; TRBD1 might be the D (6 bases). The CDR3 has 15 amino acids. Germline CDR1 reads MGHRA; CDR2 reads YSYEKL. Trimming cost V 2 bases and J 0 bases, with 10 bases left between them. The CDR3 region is CASSQPGQNQETQYF. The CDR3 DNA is TGCGCCAGCAGCCAACCTGGACAGAACCAAGAGACCCAGTACTTC.

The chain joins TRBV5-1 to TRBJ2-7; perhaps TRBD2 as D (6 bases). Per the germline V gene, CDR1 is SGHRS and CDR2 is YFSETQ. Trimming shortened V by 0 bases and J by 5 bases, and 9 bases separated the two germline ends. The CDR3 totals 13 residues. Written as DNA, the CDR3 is TGCGCCAGCAGCTTGGTGGAGGGCCACGAGCAGTACTTC. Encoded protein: CASSLVEGHEQYF. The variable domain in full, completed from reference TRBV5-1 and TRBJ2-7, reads KAGVTQTPRYLIKTRGQQVTLSCSPISGHRSVSWYQQTPGQGLQFLFEYFSETQRNKGNFPGRFSGRQFSNSRSEMNVSTLELGDSALYLCASSLVEGHEQYFGPGTRLTVT.